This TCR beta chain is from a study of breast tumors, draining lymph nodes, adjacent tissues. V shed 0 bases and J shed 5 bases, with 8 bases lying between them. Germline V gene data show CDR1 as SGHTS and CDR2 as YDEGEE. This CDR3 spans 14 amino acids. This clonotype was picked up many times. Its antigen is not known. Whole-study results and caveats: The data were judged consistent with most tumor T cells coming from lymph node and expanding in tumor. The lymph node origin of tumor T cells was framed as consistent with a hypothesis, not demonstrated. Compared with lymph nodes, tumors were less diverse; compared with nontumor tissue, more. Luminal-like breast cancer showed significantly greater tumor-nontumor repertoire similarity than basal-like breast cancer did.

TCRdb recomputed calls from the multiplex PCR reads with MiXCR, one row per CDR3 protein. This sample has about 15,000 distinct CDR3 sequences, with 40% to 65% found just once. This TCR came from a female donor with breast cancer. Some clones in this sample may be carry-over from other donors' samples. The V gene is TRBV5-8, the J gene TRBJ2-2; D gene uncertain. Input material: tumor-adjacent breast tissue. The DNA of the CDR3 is TGTGCCAGCAGCTTGGGCCTGGGAACCGGGGAGCTGTTTTTT. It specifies CASSLGLGTGELFF.